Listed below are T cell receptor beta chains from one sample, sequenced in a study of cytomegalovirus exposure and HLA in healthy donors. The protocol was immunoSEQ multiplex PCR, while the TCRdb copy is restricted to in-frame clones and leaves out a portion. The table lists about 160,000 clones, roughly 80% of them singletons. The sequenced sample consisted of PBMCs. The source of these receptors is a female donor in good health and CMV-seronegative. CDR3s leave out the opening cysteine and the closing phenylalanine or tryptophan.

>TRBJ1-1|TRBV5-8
ASSSQGEAF
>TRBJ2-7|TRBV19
ASSSTAGTSGRAYEQY
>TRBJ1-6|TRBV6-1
ASSEAPGRPLH
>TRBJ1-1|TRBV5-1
ASSSRQGVGEAF
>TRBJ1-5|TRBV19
ASSMSGTGDQPQH
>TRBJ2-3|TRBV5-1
ASSLVDRGAADTQY
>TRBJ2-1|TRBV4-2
ASSPGGIHEQF
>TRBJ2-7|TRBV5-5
ASSPGTGGYEQY
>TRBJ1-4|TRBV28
ASQTGRNEKLF
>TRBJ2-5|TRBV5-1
ASSASPPVETQY
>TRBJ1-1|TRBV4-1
ASSHYFRDRGEAF